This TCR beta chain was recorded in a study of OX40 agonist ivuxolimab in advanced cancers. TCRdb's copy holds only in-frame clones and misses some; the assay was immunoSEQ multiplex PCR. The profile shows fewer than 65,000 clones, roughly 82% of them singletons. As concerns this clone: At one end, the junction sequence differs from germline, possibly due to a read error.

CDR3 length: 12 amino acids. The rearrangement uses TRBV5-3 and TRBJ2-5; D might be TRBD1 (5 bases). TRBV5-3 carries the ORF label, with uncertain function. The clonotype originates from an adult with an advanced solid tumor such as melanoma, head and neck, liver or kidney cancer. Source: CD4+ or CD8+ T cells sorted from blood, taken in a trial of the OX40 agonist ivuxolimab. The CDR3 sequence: CASSSPQGTQYF. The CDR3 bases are TGTGCCAGCAGCTCCCCGCAGGGGACCCAGTACTTC.